This T cell receptor beta chain was captured by sequencing in a study of T cell responses to AZD1222 COVID-19 vaccine. TCRdb's table, derived via immunoSEQ multiplex PCR, lists solely in-frame clones and lacks some. The sample contains about 85,000 clones, 88% of which appear only once. This receptor was taken from an adult in good health. The material was peripheral blood, obtained on day 0 of AZD1222 vaccination.

The chain's CDR3 is CASSLGGAGNQPQHF. CDR3 sequence (DNA): TGTGCCAGCTCATTGGGGGGCGCAGGCAATCAGCCCCAGCATTTT. This sequence joins TRBV18 and TRBJ1-5, with D maybe TRBD1 (6 bases). The CDR3 totals 15 residues. Trimming took 5 bases from V and 2 from J, leaving 13 bases between them. The V gene's germline CDR1 is KGHSH and CDR2 LQKENI.